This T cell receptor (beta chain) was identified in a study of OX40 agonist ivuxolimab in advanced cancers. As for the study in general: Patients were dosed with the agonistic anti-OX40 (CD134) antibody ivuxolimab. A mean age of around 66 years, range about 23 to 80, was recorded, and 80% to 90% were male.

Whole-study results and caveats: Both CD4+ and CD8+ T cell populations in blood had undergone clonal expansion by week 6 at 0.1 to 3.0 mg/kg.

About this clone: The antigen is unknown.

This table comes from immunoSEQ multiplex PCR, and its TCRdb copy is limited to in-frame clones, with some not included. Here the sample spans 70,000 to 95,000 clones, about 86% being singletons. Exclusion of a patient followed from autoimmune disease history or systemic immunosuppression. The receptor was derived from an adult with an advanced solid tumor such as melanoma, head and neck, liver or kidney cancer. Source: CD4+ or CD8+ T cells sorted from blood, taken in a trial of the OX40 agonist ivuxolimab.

The CDR3 coding sequence is TGTGCCAGCAGGACCCTTTCCCCGTCCAATGAGCAGTTCTTC. Protein sequence: CASRTLSPSNEQFF. The rearrangement joins TRBV28 to TRBJ2-1, with D uncertain. The CDR3 sequence is 14 residues long. The V end was cut by 6 bases, the J end by 6 bases, with 15 bases between. The germline V gene encodes CDR1 MDHEN and CDR2 SYDVKM.